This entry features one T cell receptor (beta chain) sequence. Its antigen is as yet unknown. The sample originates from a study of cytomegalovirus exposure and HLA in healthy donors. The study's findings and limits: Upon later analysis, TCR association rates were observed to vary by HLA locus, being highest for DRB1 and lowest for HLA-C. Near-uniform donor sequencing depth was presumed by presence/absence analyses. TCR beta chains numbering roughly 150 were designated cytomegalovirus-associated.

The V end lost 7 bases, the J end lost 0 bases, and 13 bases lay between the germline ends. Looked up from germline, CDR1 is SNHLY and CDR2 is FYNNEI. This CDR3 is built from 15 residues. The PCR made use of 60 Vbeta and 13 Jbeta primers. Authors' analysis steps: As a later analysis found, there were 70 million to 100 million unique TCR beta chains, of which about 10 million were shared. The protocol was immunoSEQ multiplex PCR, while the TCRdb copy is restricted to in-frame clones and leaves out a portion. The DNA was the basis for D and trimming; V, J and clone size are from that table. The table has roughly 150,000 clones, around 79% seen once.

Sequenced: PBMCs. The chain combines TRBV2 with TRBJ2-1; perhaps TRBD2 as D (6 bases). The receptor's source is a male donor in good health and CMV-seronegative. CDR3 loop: CASTAGRSSYNEQFF. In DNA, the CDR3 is TGTGCCAGCACTGCGGGGCGGAGCTCCTACAATGAGCAGTTCTTC.